These T cell receptor beta chains were read from a single sample in a study of cytomegalovirus exposure and HLA in healthy donors. Profiling relied on immunoSEQ multiplex PCR, and the TCRdb table lists in-frame clones only, not all of them. The sample's table shows about 77,000 clones. Sequenced: PBMCs. Receptor source: a man aged 50-60 years in good health and CMV-seropositive. The CDR3 runs from the conserved cysteine through the conserved F or W. Fields, in order: CDR3 DNA, CDR3 protein, J gene, CDR3 length, D gene, V gene. D genes are given only for firm matches.

TGCGCCAGCAGTCTGCAGGGGGGCACTCACAATGAGCAGTTCTTC | CASSLQGGTHNEQFF | TRBJ2-1 | 15 | - | TRBV5-1
TGTGCCAGCAGCTTAGTGGACAGGAAGAGCTCCTACGAGCAGTACTTC | CASSLVDRKSSYEQYF | TRBJ2-7 | 16 | TRBD1 | TRBV11-3
TGTGCCAGCAGCGCCCCGGACTCAATCAACACTGAAGCTTTCTTT | CASSAPDSINTEAFF | TRBJ1-1 | 15 | - | TRBV7-9
TGTGCCAGCAGCTTAAGACAGGGTGGATATGGCTACACCTTC | CASSLRQGGYGYTF | TRBJ1-2 | 14 | TRBD1 | TRBV5-4
TGCGCCAGCAGCCCAGGGACAGAAGGAAACACCATATATTTT | CASSPGTEGNTIYF | TRBJ1-3 | 14 | TRBD1 | TRBV5-1
TGTGCCAGCAGCCAAGACCCCAGGGGAACCTACAATGAGCAGTTCTTC | CASSQDPRGTYNEQFF | TRBJ2-1 | 16 | - | TRBV4-2
TGTGCCTGGAGTGTGACAGGGGTTGGGACTGAAGCTTTCTTT | CAWSVTGVGTEAFF | TRBJ1-1 | 14 | TRBD1 | TRBV30
TGCGCCAGCAGCCAACCAAACAGGGGGGGTAGGGATACGCAGTATTTT | CASSQPNRGGRDTQYF | TRBJ2-3 | 16 | - | TRBV4-1
TGTGCCAGTAGTATCCAGGGACAGGGCACAGATACGCAGTATTTT | CASSIQGQGTDTQYF | TRBJ2-3 | 15 | TRBD1 | TRBV19
TGTGGCCCAAGCAAGTTGGAGGGTCTAGCGGTTAGCACAGATACGCAGTATTTT | CGPSKLEGLAVSTDTQYF | TRBJ2-3 | 18 | TRBD2 | TRBV19
TGTGCCAGCAGTCGATCCCCCGAGCACTTC | CASSRSPEHF | TRBJ2-5 | 10 | - | TRBV6-5
TGTGCCAGTAGTCCAAGGGGGGATACGCAGTATTTT | CASSPRGDTQYF | TRBJ2-3 | 12 | - | TRBV19
TGCGCCAGCAGCCAGGGACAATTTAACACTGAAGCTTTCTTT | CASSQGQFNTEAFF | TRBJ1-1 | 14 | - | TRBV4-1
TGTGCCATCAGTGAGTCGATGCCCTGGCTGGCCGGGGCCAACGTCCTGACTTTC | CAISESMPWLAGANVLTF | TRBJ2-6 | 18 | - | TRBV10-3
TGTGCCAGCAGCCCCGACGAATCGCCCCACAGAGATACGCAGTATTTT | CASSPDESPHRDTQYF | TRBJ2-3 | 16 | - | TRBV4-2
TGTGCCAGCTCACCAGGACAGAATCAGCCCCAGCATTTT | CASSPGQNQPQHF | TRBJ1-5 | 13 | - | TRBV18
TGCGCCAGCAGACCCCTAGCGGGAGGAGCGGAGACCCAGTACTTC | CASRPLAGGAETQYF | TRBJ2-5 | 15 | TRBD2 | TRBV5-1
TGTGCCAGCAGCTTCACAGGGGTAGTAGACAATGAGCAGTTCTTC | CASSFTGVVDNEQFF | TRBJ2-1 | 15 | TRBD1 | TRBV7-2
TGTGCCAGCAGCCTCGGGACATACTACGAGCAGTACTTC | CASSLGTYYEQYF | TRBJ2-7 | 13 | - | TRBV11-2
TGTGCCAGCAGCTTTCTAGGGGGCGCCGGGCCTGAAGCTTTCTTT | CASSFLGGAGPEAFF | TRBJ1-1 | 15 | TRBD1 | TRBV7-9
TGCAGCGTTGGGGGCATCGCGACTAACTATGGCTACACCTTC | CSVGGIATNYGYTF | TRBJ1-2 | 14 | - | TRBV29-1
TGTGCTAGTGGTTTGGACGGACAGGGAGCATGGGAGACCCAGTACTTC | CASGLDGQGAWETQYF | TRBJ2-5 | 16 | TRBD1 | TRBV12-5
TGTGCCACCAGCAGAGAGGAAGGAGATGGCTACACCTTC | CATSREEGDGYTF | TRBJ1-2 | 13 | - | TRBV15
TGTGCCAGCACCGGGACAGGGGGGCCGGGGGAGCAGTACTTC | CASTGTGGPGEQYF | TRBJ2-7 | 14 | TRBD1 | TRBV27
TGTGCCAGCAGCGCGCCCGGGGGGCAGGGAGGCTACAATGAGCAGTTCTTC | CASSAPGGQGGYNEQFF | TRBJ2-1 | 17 | - | TRBV9
TGTGCTAGTGGTTTAACAGGGATGAATGGCTACACCTTC | CASGLTGMNGYTF | TRBJ1-2 | 13 | - | TRBV12-5
TGTGCCAGCTCACCACCGGGACAGAGCAATCAGCCCCAGCATTTT | CASSPPGQSNQPQHF | TRBJ1-5 | 15 | TRBD1 | TRBV18
TGTGCCAGCAGCTTAGGAACGGACAGGTTAAACTATGGCTACACCTTC | CASSLGTDRLNYGYTF | TRBJ1-2 | 16 | TRBD1 | TRBV11-1
TGTGCCAGCAGCTCGACAGGGGGCAGGGAGACCCAGTACTTC | CASSSTGGRETQYF | TRBJ2-5 | 14 | TRBD1 | TRBV5-5
TGTGCCTGTACCGGGACAGGGGGTAGAAATACGCAGTATTTT | CACTGTGGRNTQYF | TRBJ2-3 | 14 | TRBD1 | TRBV30
TGTGCCAGTAGTATCCCGCGACAGGGGGCGAAGATGTGGAGCACTGAAGCTTTCTTT | CASSIPRQGAKMWSTEAFF | TRBJ1-1 | 19 | TRBD1 | TRBV19
TGTGCCAGCAGGTCTTTAGGTCCAGGCGGGGTATTAGGCTACACCTTC | CASRSLGPGGVLGYTF | TRBJ1-2 | 16 | - | TRBV11-2
TGTGCCAGTAGAACGACAGGGGAGGGATCCAATCAGCCCCAGCATTTT | CASRTTGEGSNQPQHF | TRBJ1-5 | 16 | TRBD1 | TRBV19
TGTGCCAGCAGCCTCGGGACAGGGATAGGCACCGGGGAGCTGTTTTTT | CASSLGTGIGTGELFF | TRBJ2-2 | 16 | TRBD1 | TRBV5-4
TGTGCCAGCAGTGCGGAGAACGGGGGGGCGGGGACTGAAGCTTTCTTT | CASSAENGGAGTEAFF | TRBJ1-1 | 16 | - | TRBV6-1
TGTGCCAGTAGTCTCTCGGACTTGTTGCCTGAAGCTTTCTTT | CASSLSDLLPEAFF | TRBJ1-1 | 14 | - | TRBV19
TGCGCCAGCAATCCTGGGACAGGGGGCGAAAAGGGCTACACCTTC | CASNPGTGGEKGYTF | TRBJ1-2 | 15 | TRBD1 | TRBV10-2
TGCGCCAGCAGCCATCCCGGGACAGGGGTCTACGAGACCCAGTACTTC | CASSHPGTGVYETQYF | TRBJ2-5 | 16 | TRBD1 | TRBV4-1
TGTGCCAGTAGTAGGGGGACAGTTACCGAGCAGTACTTC | CASSRGTVTEQYF | TRBJ2-7 | 13 | TRBD1 | TRBV19
TGTGCCAGCAGCCAAGATGGGACTAGCGGGGGGCAAGCCAAAAACATTCAGTACTTC | CASSQDGTSGGQAKNIQYF | TRBJ2-4 | 19 | TRBD2 | TRBV4-2
TGTGCCAGCAGCTTAGTAGCGGGGGGTTCCGGAAACACCATATATTTT | CASSLVAGGSGNTIYF | TRBJ1-3 | 16 | - | TRBV7-2
TGTGCCAGCAGCTACCAAGGGGCAGATGGCTACACCTTC | CASSYQGADGYTF | TRBJ1-2 | 13 | - | TRBV27
TGCGCCAGCAGCTTGGGACAGGGGGGAGGTCAGCCCCAGCATTTT | CASSLGQGGGQPQHF | TRBJ1-5 | 15 | TRBD1 | TRBV5-1
TGTGCCAGCACCCCGGACTGGGGGGACTTTCAAGAGACCCAGTACTTC | CASTPDWGDFQETQYF | TRBJ2-5 | 16 | - | TRBV28
TGCAGTGTCGGGGCCTACGAGCAGTACTTC | CSVGAYEQYF | TRBJ2-7 | 10 | - | TRBV20-1
TGTGCCAGCAGTGGGAGGGTAGCGGGGACCGGGGAGCTGTTTTTT | CASSGRVAGTGELFF | TRBJ2-2 | 15 | TRBD2 | TRBV25-1
TGTGCCAGCAGCTCAACAGGGGTGTCGGTCACTGAAGCTTTCTTT | CASSSTGVSVTEAFF | TRBJ1-1 | 15 | TRBD1 | TRBV7-3
TGTGCCAGCAGTTTGGGTAGGGGGTCCACTGAAGCTTTCTTT | CASSLGRGSTEAFF | TRBJ1-1 | 14 | - | TRBV27
TGTGCCAGCAGCTTAGTGGACAGCTACTACGAGCAGTACTTC | CASSLVDSYYEQYF | TRBJ2-7 | 14 | - | TRBV11-2
TGCGCCAGCAGCTCCCAGCCAGGGGCTGAAGCTTTCTTT | CASSSQPGAEAFF | TRBJ1-1 | 13 | - | TRBV7-3